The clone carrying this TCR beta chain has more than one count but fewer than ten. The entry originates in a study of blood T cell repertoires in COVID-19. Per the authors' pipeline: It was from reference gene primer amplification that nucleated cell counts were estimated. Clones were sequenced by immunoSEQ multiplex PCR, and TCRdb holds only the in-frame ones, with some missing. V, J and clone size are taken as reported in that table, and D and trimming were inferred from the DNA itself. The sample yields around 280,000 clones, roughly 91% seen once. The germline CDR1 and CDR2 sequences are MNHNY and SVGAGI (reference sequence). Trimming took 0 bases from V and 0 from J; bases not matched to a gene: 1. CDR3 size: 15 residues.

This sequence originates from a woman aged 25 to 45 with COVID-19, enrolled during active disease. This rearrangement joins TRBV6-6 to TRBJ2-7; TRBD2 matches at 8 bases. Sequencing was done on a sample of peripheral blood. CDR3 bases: TGTGCCAGCAGTTACTCAGCGGGGGCCTCCTACGAGCAGTACTTC. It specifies CASSYSAGASYEQYF.